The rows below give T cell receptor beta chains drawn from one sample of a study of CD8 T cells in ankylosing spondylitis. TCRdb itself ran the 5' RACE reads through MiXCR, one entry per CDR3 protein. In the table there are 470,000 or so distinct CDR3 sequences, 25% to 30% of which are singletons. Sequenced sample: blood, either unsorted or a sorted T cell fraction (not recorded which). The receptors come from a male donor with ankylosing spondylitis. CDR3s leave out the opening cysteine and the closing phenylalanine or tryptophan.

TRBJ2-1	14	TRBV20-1	SAREGGRSSYNEQF
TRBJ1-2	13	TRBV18	ASRVGGEGNYGYT
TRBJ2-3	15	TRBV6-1	ASRAHFAGGTQVTQY
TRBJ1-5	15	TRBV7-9	ASSLGGGLSRYQPQH
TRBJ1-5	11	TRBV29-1	SVAWTSHQPQH
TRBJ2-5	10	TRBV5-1	ASSPVGEVEY
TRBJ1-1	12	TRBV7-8	ASSDRRVNTEAF
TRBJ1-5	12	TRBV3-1	ASSPAEGYQPQH
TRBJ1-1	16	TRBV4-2	ASSQVARGARISPEAF
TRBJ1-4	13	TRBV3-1	ASSQEFGGNEKLF
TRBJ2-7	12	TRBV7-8	ASSPRQSLYEQY
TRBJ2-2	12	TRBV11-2	ASSPGRHTGELF
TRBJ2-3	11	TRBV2	ASRGTRYDTQY
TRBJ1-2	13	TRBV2	ASTEGRGMDYGYT
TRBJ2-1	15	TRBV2	ASSERGTASSYNEQF
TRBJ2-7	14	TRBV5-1	ASSLGGTGNPYEQY
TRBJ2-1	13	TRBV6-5	ASSSQGQISNEQF
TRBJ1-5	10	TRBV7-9	ASSLETGAQH
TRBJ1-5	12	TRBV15	ATSSTLGNQPQH
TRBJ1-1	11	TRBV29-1	SVLARRATEAF
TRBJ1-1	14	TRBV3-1	ASSQMRQTMNTEAF
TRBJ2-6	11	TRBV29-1	SVAVSGANVLT
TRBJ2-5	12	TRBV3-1	ASSGRGSQETQY
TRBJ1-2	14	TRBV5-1	ASSPGSQGIDYGYT
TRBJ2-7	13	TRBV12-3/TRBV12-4	ASSLWASGAYEQY
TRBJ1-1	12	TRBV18	ASSPLGETTEAF
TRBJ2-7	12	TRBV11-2	ASSPIRGSYEQY
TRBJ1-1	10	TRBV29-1	SATRGRAEAF
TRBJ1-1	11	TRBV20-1	SADRGRNTEAF
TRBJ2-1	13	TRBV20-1	SARSASGSNNEQF
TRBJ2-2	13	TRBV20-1	SARAPGLLSGELF
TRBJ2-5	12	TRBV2	ASSEWGGEETQY
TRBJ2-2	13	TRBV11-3	ASSPKRPNTGELF